A single sample gave rise to the 2 T cell receptor beta chains below, sequenced in a study of tumor and adjacent non-tumor tissue in lung cancer. A modified ARM-PCR protocol with three rounds of nested PCR amplified TCRbeta. MiXCR, applied by TCRdb to the multiplex PCR reads, yields one record per CDR3 protein. The table includes under 75,000 distinct CDR3 sequences, roughly 70% detected once. No cell sorting was done before RNA was extracted from the tissue. This non-tumor lung sample came from over 3 cm beyond the tumor edge. Material for sequencing was distant non-tumor lung tissue. These receptors all come from a woman aged 45-60 years with non-small cell lung cancer.

Notes on this clonotype: Relative to the germline gene, one junction end is altered; a read error may explain this. The rearrangement links TRBV5-1 to TRBJ2-7, with TRBD2 identical over 13 bases. Germline CDR1 and CDR2: SGHRS and YFSETQ. The CDR3 has 15 residues. The CDR3 sequence is CASRLGTSGVHEQYF. Written as DNA, the CDR3 is TGCGCCAGCAGGTTGGGGACTAGCGGGGTCCACGAGCAGTACTTC. Full variable domain (remainder filled in from reference TRBV5-1 and TRBJ2-7): KAGVTQTPRYLIKTRGQQVTLSCSPISGHRSVSWYQQTPGQGLQFLFEYFSETQRNKGNFPGRFSGRQFSNSRSEMNVSTLELGDSALYLCASRLGTSGVHEQYFGPGTRLTVT.

This clonotype occurred a few times. The chain has TRBV30 and TRBJ2-5; 8 nucleotides align to TRBD1. CDR1 is GTSNPN, CDR2 SVGIG, per germline (reference sequence). The V segment lost 7 bases and the J segment 4 bases; nucleotides outside the gene matches: 5. The CDR3 runs 12 residues. The CDR3 is CAYQGAGETQYF. The CDR3 DNA follows: TGTGCCTACCAGGGGGCTGGAGAGACCCAGTACTTC.